This TCR beta chain appears in the sequencing data of a study of cytomegalovirus exposure and HLA in healthy donors. Points from the study as a whole: Excluded: some indistinguishable V segments such as TRBV6-2 and TRBV6-3.

13 Jbeta primers and 60 Vbeta primers were used for the PCR. Only in-frame clones appear in the TCRdb table, and some are missing; sequencing was by immunoSEQ multiplex PCR. The table includes about 210,000 clones, 78% detected once. As regards this clone: Its matching antigen is unknown.

Germline CDR1 is SGHVS and CDR2 is FNYEAQ. This CDR3 is built from 15 residues. Between the trimmed V and J ends, which lost 1 base and 6 bases, there was a span of 15 bases. Input material: PBMCs. The gene calls are TRBV7-6 and TRBJ1-1; a possible D gene is TRBD1 (6 bases). This clonotype was sampled from a boy between 10 and 17 years old in good health and CMV-seronegative. CDR3 in amino acids: CASSLGGGGAAEAFF. CDR3 in DNA: TGTGCCAGCAGCTTAGGCGGGGGGGGCGCCGCTGAAGCTTTCTTT.